The entry that follows covers one T cell receptor beta chain sequence. Original processing notes: By means of reference gene primer amplification, nucleated cell counts were estimated. Some clones are missing from TCRdb's copy, which holds only in-frame ones; the method was immunoSEQ multiplex PCR. Clonal size and the V and J genes are those of that table, whereas D and trimming came from the DNA. The data show 150,000 to 200,000 clones, 60% to 85% seen once. This CDR3 contains 16 residues. Germline V gene sequence: CDR1 MGHDK, CDR2 SYGVNS. The V segment lost 6 bases and the J segment 5 bases; nucleotides outside the gene matches: 11. The data were obtained in a study of blood T cell repertoires in COVID-19. Study-level background: Spain, Italy and the United States supplied samples that represented acute and convalescent COVID-19. Sources were T cells, B-cell-depleted T cells, or PBMCs; the material itself was cDNA or gDNA.

The sequenced sample consisted of peripheral blood. The sequence came from a man aged 55 to 70 with acute or convalescent COVID-19. This rearrangement joins TRBV25-1 to TRBJ2-2; 8 bases are shared with TRBD1. The DNA of the CDR3 is TGTGCCAGCAGGGATACAGGGGGTTCGTTGACCGGGGAGCTGTTTTTT. Translation gives CASRDTGGSLTGELFF.